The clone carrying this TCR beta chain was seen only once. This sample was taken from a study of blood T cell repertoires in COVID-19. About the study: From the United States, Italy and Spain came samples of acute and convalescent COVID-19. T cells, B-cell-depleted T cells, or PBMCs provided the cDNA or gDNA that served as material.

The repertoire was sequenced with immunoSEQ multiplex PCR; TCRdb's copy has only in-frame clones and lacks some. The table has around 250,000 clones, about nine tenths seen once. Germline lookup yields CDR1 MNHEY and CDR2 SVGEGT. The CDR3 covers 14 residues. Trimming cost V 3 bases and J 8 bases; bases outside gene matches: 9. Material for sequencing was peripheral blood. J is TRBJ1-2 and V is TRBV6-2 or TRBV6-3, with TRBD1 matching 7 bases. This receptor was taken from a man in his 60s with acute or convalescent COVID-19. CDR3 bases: TGTGCCAGCAGTTATCCAAGGACAGGAATCGGCTACACCTTC. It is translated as CASSYPRTGIGYTF.